This is a list of T cell receptor beta chains from one sample in a study of radiation and T cells in renal cell carcinoma. Only in-frame clones appear in the TCRdb table, and some are missing; sequencing was by immunoSEQ multiplex PCR. Here the sample spans around 94,000 clones, roughly 80% being singletons. This material consisted of blood, taken from a patient whose treatment included radiotherapy and nephrectomy. The receptors were gathered from a man aged 50 to 59 with renal cell carcinoma. The CDR3 runs from the conserved cysteine through the conserved F or W. D genes are given only for firm matches. Not all rows give a size; the values are once, few, many and, for expanded clones, a class.

d_call: -
clone_size: -
j_call: TRBJ2-1
v_call: TRBV11-2
cdr3_aa: CASSPRAPRGWPEFF
cdr3_nt: TGTGCCAGCAGCCCCAGGGCGCCGCGCGGATGGCCCGAGTTCTTC

d_call: TRBD1
clone_size: -
j_call: TRBJ2-7
v_call: TRBV19
cdr3_aa: CASSMTGGSYEQYF
cdr3_nt: TGTGCCAGTAGTATGACAGGGGGCTCCTACGAGCAGTACTTC

d_call: TRBD1
clone_size: -
j_call: TRBJ1-4
v_call: TRBV7-2
cdr3_aa: CASSSAGGNEKLFF
cdr3_nt: TGTGCCAGCAGCTCGGCAGGGGGTAATGAAAAACTGTTTTTT

d_call: -
clone_size: medium-sized
j_call: TRBJ1-2
v_call: TRBV27
cdr3_aa: CASKTGNYGYTF
cdr3_nt: TGTGCCAGCAAAACAGGGAACTATGGCTACACCTTC

d_call: -
clone_size: few
j_call: TRBJ1-5
v_call: TRBV6-5
cdr3_aa: CASGSTLNQPQHF
cdr3_nt: TGTGCCAGCGGTAGCACACTCAATCAGCCCCAGCATTTT

d_call: -
clone_size: -
j_call: TRBJ2-7
v_call: TRBV9
cdr3_aa: CASSATLAGSNVGEQYF
cdr3_nt: TGTGCCAGCAGCGCTACATTAGCCGGGTCGAATGTAGGCGAGCAGTACTTC

d_call: -
clone_size: few
j_call: TRBJ1-2
v_call: TRBV6-1
cdr3_aa: CASSEFGTVMGYGYTF
cdr3_nt: TGTGCCAGCAGCGAATTCGGGACGGTTATGGGCTATGGCTACACCTTC

d_call: -
clone_size: once
j_call: TRBJ2-2
v_call: TRBV5-1
cdr3_aa: CASSRDGSNTGELFF
cdr3_nt: TGCGCCAGCAGCCGGGACGGATCGAACACCGGGGAGCTGTTTTTT

d_call: -
clone_size: -
j_call: TRBJ2-7
v_call: TRBV10-3
cdr3_aa: CAISESAGSYEQYF
cdr3_nt: TGTGCCATCAGTGAGTCGGCGGGCTCCTACGAGCAGTACTTC

d_call: TRBD1
clone_size: -
j_call: TRBJ1-2
v_call: TRBV2
cdr3_aa: CASSDRGLNGYTF
cdr3_nt: TGTGCCAGCAGTGACAGGGGGCTCAATGGCTACACCTTC

d_call: -
clone_size: -
j_call: TRBJ1-1
v_call: TRBV19
cdr3_aa: CASRPLFLGAEAFF
cdr3_nt: TGTGCCAGTAGACCCCTTTTTCTCGGCGCTGAAGCTTTCTTT

d_call: -
clone_size: -
j_call: TRBJ2-7
v_call: TRBV5-1
cdr3_aa: CASRSARSNEQYF
cdr3_nt: TGCGCCAGCAGATCAGCCCGAAGTAACGAGCAGTACTTC

d_call: TRBD2
clone_size: -
j_call: TRBJ2-5
v_call: TRBV10-2
cdr3_aa: CASTPGLAGEETQYF
cdr3_nt: TGCGCCAGCACTCCGGGACTAGCGGGAGAAGAGACCCAGTACTTC

d_call: -
clone_size: medium-sized
j_call: TRBJ1-1
v_call: TRBV6-5
cdr3_aa: CASSLLGVAEAFF
cdr3_nt: TGTGCCAGCAGCCTCCTAGGGGTGGCTGAAGCTTTCTTT

d_call: TRBD1
clone_size: -
j_call: TRBJ1-2
v_call: TRBV7-9
cdr3_aa: CASSSGQGYGYTF
cdr3_nt: TGTGCCAGCAGCTCGGGACAGGGGTATGGCTACACCTTC

d_call: -
clone_size: few
j_call: TRBJ2-3
v_call: TRBV7-2
cdr3_aa: CASSQERWSDTQYF
cdr3_nt: TGTGCCAGCAGCCAAGAAAGGTGGTCAGATACGCAGTATTTT

d_call: TRBD1
clone_size: once
j_call: TRBJ2-3
v_call: TRBV11-3
cdr3_aa: CASSPGTGGADTQYF
cdr3_nt: TGTGCCAGCAGCCCCGGGACAGGGGGCGCAGATACGCAGTATTTT

d_call: -
clone_size: -
j_call: TRBJ2-5
v_call: TRBV9
cdr3_aa: CASSLQGGQETQYF
cdr3_nt: TGTGCCAGCAGCCTACAGGGCGGACAAGAGACCCAGTACTTC

d_call: -
clone_size: -
j_call: TRBJ1-3
v_call: TRBV5-1
cdr3_aa: CASSPEGSSGNTIYF
cdr3_nt: TGCGCCAGCAGCCCGGAGGGGAGCTCTGGAAACACCATATATTTT

d_call: -
clone_size: -
j_call: TRBJ2-5
v_call: TRBV7-2
cdr3_aa: CASSLFYETQYF
cdr3_nt: TGTGCCAGCAGCTTATTCTATGAGACCCAGTACTTC